The 7 T cell receptor beta chains below were found in one sample sequenced in a study of blood T cell repertoires in COVID-19. Libraries were prepared by immunoSEQ multiplex PCR; TCRdb keeps only in-frame clonotypes and omits some of them. The sample lists approximately 200,000 clones, approximately 85% occurring once. Material for sequencing was PBMCs or T cells enriched from blood (not recorded which). These receptors came from a man aged 35 to 55 who had recovered from COVID-19.

V gene TRBV7-3 combines with J gene TRBJ2-5, with 11 nucleotides matching TRBD2. This CDR3 region has 16 residues. The ends lost 2 bases at V and 0 bases at J; junction bases unmatched: 2. Germline-derived CDR1 and CDR2 are SGHTA and FQGTGA. Here the CDR3 DNA reads TGTGCCAGCAGCTTAGGGACTAGCGGTTACCAAGAGACCCAGTACTTC. Its protein product is CASSLGTSGYQETQYF.

The chain joins TRBV5-1 to TRBJ1-6; no firm D call. This CDR3 has 13 residues. Germline V gene data show CDR1 as SGHRS and CDR2 as YFSETQ. The V and J ends lost 4 bases and 7 bases respectively, with 9 bases between them. Here the CDR3 reads CASSPDINSPLHF. The CDR3 bases are TGCGCCAGCAGCCCCGACATCAATTCACCCCTCCACTTT.

The chain employs TRBV5-1 and TRBJ1-6; D is unresolved. CDR3 size: 15 residues. CDR1 and CDR2 (germline): SGHRS, YFSETQ. CDR3 loop: CATRNDFSYNSPLHF. CDR3 DNA sequence: TGCGCTACAAGAAATGACTTCTCCTATAATTCACCCCTCCACTTT. Looking up the rest from reference TRBV5-1 and TRBJ1-6 gives the full variable domain: KAGVTQTPRYLIKTRGQQVTLSCSPISGHRSVSWYQQTPGQGLQFLFEYFSETQRNKGNFPGRFSGRQFSNSRSEMNVSTLELGDSALYLCATRNDFSYNSPLHFGNGTRLTVT.

The chain combines TRBV23-1 with TRBJ2-7, with D perhaps matching TRBD2 (6 bases). TRBV23-1 has ORF status, its function being uncertain. This CDR3 region has 14 residues. Deletions cut 6 bases from V and 5 bases from J, with 17 bases between. The CDR3 sequence: CASRFRGGGDEQYV. The CDR3 region has the DNA TGCGCCAGCAGGTTCCGGGGCGGCGGGGACGAGCAGTACGTC.

The chain uses TRBV5-5 and TRBJ2-7; D is uncertain. The CDR3 has 12 residues. Germline-derived CDR1 and CDR2 are SGHKS and YYEKEE (reference sequence). V gave up 1 base and J gave up 0 bases, with 2 bases separating them. This CDR3 is CASSLYSYEQYF. CDR3 coding DNA: TGTGCCAGCAGCTTGTACTCCTACGAGCAGTACTTC.

The chain has TRBV7-2 and TRBJ2-1; D perhaps matches TRBD1 (6 bases). V gave up 1 base and J gave up 8 bases, with 15 bases separating them. Germline values: CDR1 SGHTA, CDR2 FQGNSA. The CDR3 sequence is 15 residues long. CDR3 nucleotide sequence: TGTGCCAGCAGCTTAGTTAGGGGGAGCCGGCATGAGCAGTTCTTC. It is translated as CASSLVRGSRHEQFF. The variable domain in full, with the rest retrieved from reference TRBV7-2 and TRBJ2-1, is GAGVSQSPSNKVTEKGKDVELRCDPISGHTALYWYRQSLGQGLEFLIYFQGNSAPDKSGLPSDRFSAERTGGSVSTLTIQRTQQEDSAVYLCASSLVRGSRHEQFFGPGTRLTVL.

The chain employs TRBV10-2 and TRBJ2-2; D perhaps matches TRBD2 (6 bases). The germline V and J ends were trimmed by 4 bases and 7 bases, with 13 bases remaining between them. This CDR3 spans 14 amino acids. Germline V gene lookup returns CDR1 WSHSY and CDR2 SAAADI. The CDR3 region is CASSAPSDGGELFF. In DNA, the CDR3 is TGCGCCAGCAGTGCGCCTAGCGACGGCGGGGAGCTGTTTTTT.